The 5 T cell receptor beta chains given below trace back to one sample, sequenced in a study of blood T cell repertoires in COVID-19. Some clones are missing from TCRdb's copy, which holds only in-frame ones; the method was immunoSEQ multiplex PCR. The table has about 82,000 clones, around 80% seen once. The sample consisted of peripheral blood. Receptor source: a woman aged 40 to 55 with active or convalescent COVID-19.

This clone was seen once. The chain couples TRBV20-1 to TRBJ1-1, with D unclear. Germline lookup yields CDR1 DFQATT and CDR2 SNEGSKA (reference sequence). The CDR3 has 10 residues. V lost 3 bases and J lost 9, with 8 bases in between. CDR3 sequence reads: CSASTEQAFF. The CDR3, as DNA: TGCAGTGCTAGTACGGAGCAAGCTTTCTTT.

The chain combines TRBV4-2 with TRBJ1-4; a weak D match, TRBD1 (6 bases). Trimming pared 0 bases from V and 5 bases from J, leaving 13 bases between. This CDR3 is built from 16 residues. The germline V gene encodes CDR1 LGHNA and CDR2 YNFKEQ. CDR3 sequence reads: CASSQEPDRKNEKLFF. CDR3 DNA sequence: TGTGCCAGCAGCCAAGAACCCGACAGGAAAAATGAAAAACTGTTTTTT.

J is TRBJ2-5 and V is TRBV4-2, with 10 bases matching TRBD1. Germline lookup yields CDR1 LGHNA and CDR2 YNFKEQ. This CDR3 region has 14 residues. V gave up 4 bases and J gave up 5 bases; unmatched junction bases: 4. CDR3 sequence: CASSPGQGLETQYF. CDR3 nucleotides: TGTGCCAGCAGCCCGGGACAGGGGCTGGAGACCCAGTACTTC.

This sequence joins TRBV28 and TRBJ1-2, with D unclear. Per the germline V gene, CDR1 is MDHEN and CDR2 is SYDVKM. This CDR3 region has 12 residues. Trimming stripped 5 bases from V and 3 bases from J, with 7 bases between. CDR3 DNA sequence: TGTGCCAGCAGTACCGGTTACTATGGCTACACCTTC. It encodes CASSTGYYGYTF.

The chain recombines TRBV7-3 with TRBJ2-6; D call uncertain. Germline CDR1 and CDR2: SGHTA and FQGTGA. The CDR3 extends over 14 amino acids. Trimming pared 5 bases from V and 4 bases from J, leaving 9 bases between. CDR3: CASSPTVGANVLTF. The CDR3 coding sequence is TGTGCCAGCAGCCCGACTGTCGGGGCCAACGTCCTGACTTTC.